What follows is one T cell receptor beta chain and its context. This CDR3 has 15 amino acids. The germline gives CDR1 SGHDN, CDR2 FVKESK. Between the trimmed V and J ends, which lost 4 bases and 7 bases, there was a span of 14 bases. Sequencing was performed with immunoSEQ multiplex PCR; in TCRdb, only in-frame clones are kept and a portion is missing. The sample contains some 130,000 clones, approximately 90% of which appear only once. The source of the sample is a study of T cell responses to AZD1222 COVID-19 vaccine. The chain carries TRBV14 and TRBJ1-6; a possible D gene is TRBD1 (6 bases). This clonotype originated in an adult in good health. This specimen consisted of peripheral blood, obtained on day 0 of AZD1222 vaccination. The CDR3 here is CASSLRQGQNSPLHF. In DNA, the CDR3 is TGTGCCAGCAGCCTACGTCAGGGGCAAAATTCACCCCTCCACTTT.